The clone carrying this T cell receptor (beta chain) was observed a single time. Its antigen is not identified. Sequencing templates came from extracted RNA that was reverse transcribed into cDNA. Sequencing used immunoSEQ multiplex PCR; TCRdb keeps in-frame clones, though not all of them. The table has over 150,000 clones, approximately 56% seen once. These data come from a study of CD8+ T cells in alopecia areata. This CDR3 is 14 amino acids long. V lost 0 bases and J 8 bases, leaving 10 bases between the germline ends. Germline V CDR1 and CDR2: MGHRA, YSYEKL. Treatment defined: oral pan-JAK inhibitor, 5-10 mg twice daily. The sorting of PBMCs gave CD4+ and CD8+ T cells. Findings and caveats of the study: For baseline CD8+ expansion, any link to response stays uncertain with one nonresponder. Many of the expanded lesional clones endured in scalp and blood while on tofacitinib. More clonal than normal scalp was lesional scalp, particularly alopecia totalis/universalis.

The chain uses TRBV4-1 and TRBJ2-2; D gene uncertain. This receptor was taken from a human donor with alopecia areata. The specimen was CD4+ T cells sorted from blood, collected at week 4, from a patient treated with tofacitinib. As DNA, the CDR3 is TGCGCCAGCAGCCAAGAAACTCGCCAAGGGGAGCTGTTTTTT. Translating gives CASSQETRQGELFF.